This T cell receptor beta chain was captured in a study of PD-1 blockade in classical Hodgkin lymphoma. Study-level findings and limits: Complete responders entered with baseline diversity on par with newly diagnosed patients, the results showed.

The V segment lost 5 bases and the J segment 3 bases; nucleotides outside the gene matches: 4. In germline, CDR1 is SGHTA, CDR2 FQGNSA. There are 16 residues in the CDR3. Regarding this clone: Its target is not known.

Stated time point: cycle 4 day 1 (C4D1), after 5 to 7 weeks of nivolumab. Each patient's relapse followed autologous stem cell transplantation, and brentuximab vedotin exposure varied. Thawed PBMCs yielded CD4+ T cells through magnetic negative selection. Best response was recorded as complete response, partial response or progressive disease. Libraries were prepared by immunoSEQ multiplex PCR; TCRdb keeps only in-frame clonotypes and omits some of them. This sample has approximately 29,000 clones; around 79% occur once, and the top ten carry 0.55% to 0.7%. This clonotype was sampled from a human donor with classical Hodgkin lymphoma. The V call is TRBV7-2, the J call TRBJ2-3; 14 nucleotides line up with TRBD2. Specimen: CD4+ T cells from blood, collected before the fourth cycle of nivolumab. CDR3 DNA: TGTGCCAGCAGCACGGGACTAGCGGGAGTAACAGATACGCAGTATTTT. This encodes CASSTGLAGVTDTQYF.